The rows below give T cell receptor beta chains drawn from one sample of a study of blood T cells in healthy people across ages. Via MiXCR, TCRdb re-called the 5' RACE reads, giving one row per CDR3 protein. This sample has about 800,000 distinct CDR3 sequences, with nearly 60% found just once. The sequencing input was blood. Receptors originate from a man younger than 45 in good health. CDR3s include the opening cysteine and the closing phenylalanine or tryptophan. The order of the fields is J gene, V gene, CDR3 protein.

TRBJ1-2 | TRBV7-2 | CASSLARVSNYGYTF
TRBJ2-1 | TRBV7-9 | CASSRLAGGPQFF
TRBJ2-2 | TRBV6-1 | CASSELGRLNTGELFF
TRBJ2-7 | TRBV3-1 | CASSQRRLETAVPHEQYF
TRBJ2-7 | TRBV7-6 | CASSLEAQGDEQYF
TRBJ2-7 | TRBV7-2 | CASSLGNPYEQYF
TRBJ2-2 | TRBV25-1 | CASRWLSGELFF
TRBJ2-1 | TRBV7-9 | CASSSPDRAVHEQFF
TRBJ1-2 | TRBV29-1 | CSVPVQGYGYTF
NA | TRBV7-2 | CASSIGGGRNYEQYF
TRBJ2-1 | TRBV10-3 | CAISRSSGRYNEQFF
TRBJ2-5 | TRBV20-1 | CSASLAGGVQETQYF
TRBJ2-1 | TRBV30 | CAWGPGAVDEQFF
TRBJ2-7 | TRBV10-3 | CATLSSAGTGLDEQYF
TRBJ1-3 | TRBV11-2 | CASSLDRTRGSGNTIYF
TRBJ1-2 | TRBV7-9 | CASSGAGGLENGYTF
TRBJ1-6 | TRBV3-1 | CASSLLGQLNSPLHF
TRBJ2-6 | TRBV7-2 | CASSLARGQGISGANVLTF
TRBJ2-3 | TRBV20-1 | CSAREAGTATDTQYF
TRBJ1-2 | TRBV6-5 | CASSYPGTGRGGYTF
TRBJ1-2 | TRBV5-1 | CASSLGPGGSNYGYTF
TRBJ2-7 | TRBV27 | CASSPNWMPTWEQYF
TRBJ2-7 | TRBV20-1 | CSANGGSGSNLNEQYF
TRBJ2-1 | TRBV23-1 | CASSRVPGNLSNEQFF
TRBJ2-3 | TRBV29-1 | CSVKDDVNTQYF
TRBJ1-1 | TRBV20-1 | CSARGQGELNAFF
TRBJ2-5 | TRBV5-1 | CASSLEASRETQYF
TRBJ2-1 | TRBV20-1 | CSASGFGQRKYNEQFF
TRBJ1-1 | TRBV5-1 | CASSSSTGDPNTEAFF
TRBJ1-1 | TRBV29-1 | CSVVSQGNTEAFF
TRBJ2-7 | TRBV7-9 | CASSLGPLPPEQYF
TRBJ2-3 | TRBV29-1 | CSVVGTSRGETQYF
TRBJ2-7 | TRBV6-2/TRBV6-3 | CASRVTGTGTYEQYF
TRBJ2-5 | TRBV4-1 | CASSQVYGGFQETQYF
TRBJ1-2 | TRBV30 | CAWSDDRETNGYTF
TRBJ2-3 | TRBV29-1 | CSVGGRTSTDTQYF
TRBJ2-5 | TRBV20-1 | CSSAAGHQETQYF
TRBJ2-1 | TRBV11-1 | CASSLRSEGGNEQFF
TRBJ2-7 | TRBV20-1 | CSARLASGTSYEQYF
TRBJ2-5 | TRBV20-1 | CSARDPGQGAAETQYF
TRBJ2-3 | TRBV20-1 | CSARRGQILTDTQYF
TRBJ2-7 | TRBV20-1 | CSASKGLGGHEQYF
TRBJ1-1 | TRBV14 | CASISRSSGMVDTEAFF
TRBJ2-1 | TRBV19 | CASRAGGTGSYNEQFF
TRBJ2-5 | TRBV6-5 | CASRLIGGSLGETQYF
TRBJ1-4 | TRBV10-3 | CATSESLGGLNGKLFF
TRBJ2-3 | TRBV12-3/TRBV12-4 | CASSSRQGITDTQYF
TRBJ2-4 | TRBV20-1 | CSARIERLWQNIQYF
TRBJ1-2 | TRBV29-1 | CSVWTKPNYGYTF
TRBJ2-1 | TRBV29-1 | CSVVPGGNEQFF
TRBJ1-2 | TRBV6-6 | CASSYSTGGTNYGYTF
NA | TRBV7-2 | CASMQEPAGAGEQYF
TRBJ2-7 | TRBV20-1 | CSLGLAESYEQYF
TRBJ2-7 | TRBV7-4 | CARTDSTYEQYF
TRBJ2-1 | TRBV14 | CASSQVRGRVDEQFF
TRBJ2-5 | TRBV5-6 | CASSFIDGQETQYF
TRBJ2-1 | TRBV15 | CATSRGKGQKYNEQFF
TRBJ2-7 | TRBV18 | CASSASGTGSYEQYF